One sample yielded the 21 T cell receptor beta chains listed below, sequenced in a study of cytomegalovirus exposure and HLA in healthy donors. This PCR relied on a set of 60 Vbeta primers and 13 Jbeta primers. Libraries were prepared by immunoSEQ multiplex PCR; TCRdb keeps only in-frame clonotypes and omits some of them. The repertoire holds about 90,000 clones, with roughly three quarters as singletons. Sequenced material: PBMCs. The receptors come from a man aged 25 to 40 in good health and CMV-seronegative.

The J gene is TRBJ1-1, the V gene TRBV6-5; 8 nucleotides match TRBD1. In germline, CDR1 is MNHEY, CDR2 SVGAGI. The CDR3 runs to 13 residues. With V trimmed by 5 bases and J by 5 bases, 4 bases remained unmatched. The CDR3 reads CASSNRGGTEAFF. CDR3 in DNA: TGTGCCAGCAGTAACAGGGGGGGGACTGAAGCTTTCTTT.

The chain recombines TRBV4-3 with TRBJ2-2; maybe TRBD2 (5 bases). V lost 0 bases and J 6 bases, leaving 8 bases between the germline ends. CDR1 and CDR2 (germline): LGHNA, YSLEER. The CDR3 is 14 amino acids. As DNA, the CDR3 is TGCGCCAGCAGCCAAGAACGAGGGCCCGGGGAGCTGTTTTTT. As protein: CASSQERGPGELFF.

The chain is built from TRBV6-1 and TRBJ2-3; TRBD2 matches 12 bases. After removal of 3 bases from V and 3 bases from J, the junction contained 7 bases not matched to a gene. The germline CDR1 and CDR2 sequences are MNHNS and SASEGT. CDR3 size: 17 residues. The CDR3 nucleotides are TGTGCCAGCAGTGACCAGAGGACTAGCGGGGTTACAGATACGCAGTATTTT. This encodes CASSDQRTSGVTDTQYF.

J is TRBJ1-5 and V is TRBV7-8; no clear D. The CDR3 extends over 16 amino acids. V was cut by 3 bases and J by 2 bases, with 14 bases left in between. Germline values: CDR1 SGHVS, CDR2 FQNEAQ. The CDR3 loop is CASSLLPTGGNQPQHF. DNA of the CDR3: TGTGCCAGCAGCTTGCTGCCGACGGGTGGCAATCAGCCCCAGCATTTT.

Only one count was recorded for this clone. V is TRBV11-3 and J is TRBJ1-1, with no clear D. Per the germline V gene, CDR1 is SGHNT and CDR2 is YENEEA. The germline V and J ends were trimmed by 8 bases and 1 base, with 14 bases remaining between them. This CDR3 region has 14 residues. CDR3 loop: CASVPTRGNTEAFF. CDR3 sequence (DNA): TGTGCCAGCGTCCCTACGCGGGGGAACACTGAAGCTTTCTTT.

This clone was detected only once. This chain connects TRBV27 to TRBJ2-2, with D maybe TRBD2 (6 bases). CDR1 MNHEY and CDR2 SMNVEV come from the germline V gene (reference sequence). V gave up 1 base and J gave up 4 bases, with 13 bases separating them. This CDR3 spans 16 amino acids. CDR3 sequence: CASSLYAGIGTGELFF. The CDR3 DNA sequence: TGTGCCAGCAGTTTATACGCGGGAATAGGCACCGGGGAGCTGTTTTTT.

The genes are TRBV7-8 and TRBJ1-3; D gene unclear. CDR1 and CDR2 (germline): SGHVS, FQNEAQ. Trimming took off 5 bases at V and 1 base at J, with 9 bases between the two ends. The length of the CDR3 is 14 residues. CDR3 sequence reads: CASSPKRSGNTIYF. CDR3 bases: TGTGCCAGCAGCCCCAAGAGGTCTGGAAACACCATATATTTT.

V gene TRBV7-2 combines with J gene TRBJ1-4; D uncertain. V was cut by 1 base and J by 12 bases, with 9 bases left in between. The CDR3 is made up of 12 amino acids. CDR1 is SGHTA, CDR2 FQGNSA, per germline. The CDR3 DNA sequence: TGTGCCAGCAGCTTAGAGAGGCCGCAACTGTTTTTT. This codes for CASSLERPQLFF.

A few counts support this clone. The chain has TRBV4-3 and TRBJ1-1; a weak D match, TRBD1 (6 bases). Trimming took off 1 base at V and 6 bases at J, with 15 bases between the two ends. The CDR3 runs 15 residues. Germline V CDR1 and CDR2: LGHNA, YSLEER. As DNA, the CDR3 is TGCGCCAGCAGCCAAGGAGTAAGGGGGTTCGCTGAAGCTTTCTTT. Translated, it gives CASSQGVRGFAEAFF.

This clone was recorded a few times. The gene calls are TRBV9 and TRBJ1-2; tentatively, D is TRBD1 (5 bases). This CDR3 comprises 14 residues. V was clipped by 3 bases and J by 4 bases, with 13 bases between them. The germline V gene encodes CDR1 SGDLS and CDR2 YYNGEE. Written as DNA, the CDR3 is TGTGCCAGCAGCGAGGGGATTTTTAGCTATGGCTACACCTTC. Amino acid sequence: CASSEGIFSYGYTF.

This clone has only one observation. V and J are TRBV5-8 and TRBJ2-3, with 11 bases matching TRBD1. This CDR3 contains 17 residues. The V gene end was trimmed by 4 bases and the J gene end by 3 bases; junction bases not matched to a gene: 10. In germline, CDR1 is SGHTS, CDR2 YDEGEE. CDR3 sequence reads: CASSRTFGTGGTDTQYF. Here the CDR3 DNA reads TGTGCCAGCAGCCGAACTTTTGGGACAGGGGGAACAGATACGCAGTATTTT. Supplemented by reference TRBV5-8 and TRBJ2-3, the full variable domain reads EAGVTQSPTHLIKTRGQQATLRCSPISGHTSVYWYQQALGLGLQFLLWYDEGEERNRGNFPPRFSGRQFPNYSSELNVNALELEDSALYLCASSRTFGTGGTDTQYFGPGTRLTVL.

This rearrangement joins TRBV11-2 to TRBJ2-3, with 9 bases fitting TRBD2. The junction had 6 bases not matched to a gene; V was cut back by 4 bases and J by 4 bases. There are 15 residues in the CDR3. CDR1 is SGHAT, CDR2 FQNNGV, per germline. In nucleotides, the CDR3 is TGTGCCAGCAGCTCACCAGCGGGGGGACCAGATACGCAGTATTTT. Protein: CASSSPAGGPDTQYF.

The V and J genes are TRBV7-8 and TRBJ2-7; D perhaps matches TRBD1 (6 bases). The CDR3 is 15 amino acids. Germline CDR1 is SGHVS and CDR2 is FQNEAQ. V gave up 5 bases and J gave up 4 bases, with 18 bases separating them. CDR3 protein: CASSAGWGLVYEQYF. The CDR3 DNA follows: TGTGCCAGCAGCGCCGGGTGGGGGCTTGTATACGAGCAGTACTTC.

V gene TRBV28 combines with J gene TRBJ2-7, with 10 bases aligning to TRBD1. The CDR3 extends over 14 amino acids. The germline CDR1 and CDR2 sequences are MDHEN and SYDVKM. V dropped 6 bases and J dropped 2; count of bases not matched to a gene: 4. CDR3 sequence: CASRTGQGTYEQYF. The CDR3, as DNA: TGTGCCAGCAGGACGGGACAGGGGACCTACGAGCAGTACTTC.

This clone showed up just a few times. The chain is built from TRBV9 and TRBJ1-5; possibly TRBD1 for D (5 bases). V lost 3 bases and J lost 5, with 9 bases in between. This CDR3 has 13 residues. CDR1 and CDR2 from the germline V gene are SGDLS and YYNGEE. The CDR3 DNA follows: TGTGCCAGCAGCGCGCAGGGTGATCAGCCCCAGCATTTT. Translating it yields CASSAQGDQPQHF.

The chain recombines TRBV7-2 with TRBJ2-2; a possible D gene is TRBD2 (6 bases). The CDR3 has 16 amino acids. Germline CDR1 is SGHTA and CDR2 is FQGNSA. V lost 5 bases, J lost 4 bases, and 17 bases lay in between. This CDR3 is CASSLRRGRSTGELFF. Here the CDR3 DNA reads TGTGCCAGCAGCCTACGACGGGGGAGGTCCACCGGGGAGCTGTTTTTT.

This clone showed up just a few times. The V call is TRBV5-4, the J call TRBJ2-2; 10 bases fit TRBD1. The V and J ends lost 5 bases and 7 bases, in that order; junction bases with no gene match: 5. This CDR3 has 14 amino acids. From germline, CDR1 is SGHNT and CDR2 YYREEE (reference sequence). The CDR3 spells CASRAGQGVGELFF. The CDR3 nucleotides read TGTGCCAGCAGGGCCGGACAGGGGGTCGGGGAGCTGTTTTTT.

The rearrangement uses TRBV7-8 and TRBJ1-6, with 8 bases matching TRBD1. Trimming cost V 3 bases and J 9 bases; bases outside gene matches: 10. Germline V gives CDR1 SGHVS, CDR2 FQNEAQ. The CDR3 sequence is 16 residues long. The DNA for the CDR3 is TGTGCCAGCAGCTTTTTACCGACAGGGGAAACTTCACCCCTCCACTTT. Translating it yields CASSFLPTGETSPLHF.

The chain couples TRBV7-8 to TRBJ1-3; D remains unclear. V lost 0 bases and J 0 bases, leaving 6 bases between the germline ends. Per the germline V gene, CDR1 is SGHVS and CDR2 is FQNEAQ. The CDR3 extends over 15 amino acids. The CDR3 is CASSLAQLSGNTIYF. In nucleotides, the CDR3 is TGTGCCAGCAGCTTAGCACAGCTCTCTGGAAACACCATATATTTT. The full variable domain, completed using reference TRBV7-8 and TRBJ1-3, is GAGVSQSPRYKVAKRGQDVALRCDPISGHVSLFWYQQALGQGPEFLTYFQNEAQLDKSGLPSDRFFAERPEGSVSTLKIQRTQQEDSAVYLCASSLAQLSGNTIYFGEGSWLTVV.

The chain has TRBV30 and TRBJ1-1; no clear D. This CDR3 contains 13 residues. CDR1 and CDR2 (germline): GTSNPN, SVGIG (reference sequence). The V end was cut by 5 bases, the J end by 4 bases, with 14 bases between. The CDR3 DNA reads TGTGCCTGGCACGTGTCGGAGAGCACTGAAGCTTTCTTT. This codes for CAWHVSESTEAFF.

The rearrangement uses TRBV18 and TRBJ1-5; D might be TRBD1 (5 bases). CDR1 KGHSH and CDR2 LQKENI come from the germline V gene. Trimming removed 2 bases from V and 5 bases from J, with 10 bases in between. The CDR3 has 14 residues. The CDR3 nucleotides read TGTGCCAGCTCACCAACGGGGGGAGATCAGCCCCAGCATTTT. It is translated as CASSPTGGDQPQHF.